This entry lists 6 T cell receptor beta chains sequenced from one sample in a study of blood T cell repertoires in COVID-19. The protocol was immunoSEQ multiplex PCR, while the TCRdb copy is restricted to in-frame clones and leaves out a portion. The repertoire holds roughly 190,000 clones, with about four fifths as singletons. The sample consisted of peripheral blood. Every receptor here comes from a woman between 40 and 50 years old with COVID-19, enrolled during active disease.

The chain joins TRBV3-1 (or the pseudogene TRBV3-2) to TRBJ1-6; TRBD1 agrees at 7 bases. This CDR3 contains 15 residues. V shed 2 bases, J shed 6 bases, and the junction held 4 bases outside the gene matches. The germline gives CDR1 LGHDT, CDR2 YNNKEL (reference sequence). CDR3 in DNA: TGTGCCAGCAGCCAATCTCCAGGGGGTAATTCACCCCTCCACTTT. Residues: CASSQSPGGNSPLHF.

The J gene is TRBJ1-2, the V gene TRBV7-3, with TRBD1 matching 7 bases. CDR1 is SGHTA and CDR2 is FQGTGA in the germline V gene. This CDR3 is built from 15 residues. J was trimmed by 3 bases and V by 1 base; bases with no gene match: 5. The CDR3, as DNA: TGTGCCAGCAGCTTAAACCCCGGGACAGACTATGGCTACACCTTC. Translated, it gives CASSLNPGTDYGYTF.

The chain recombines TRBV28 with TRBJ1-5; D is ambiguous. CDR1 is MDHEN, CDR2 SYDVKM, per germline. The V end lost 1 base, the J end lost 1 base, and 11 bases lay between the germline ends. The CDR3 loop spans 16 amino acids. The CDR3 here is CASSLLARMSNQPQHF. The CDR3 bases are TGTGCCAGCAGTTTATTGGCTCGTATGAGCAATCAGCCCCAGCATTTT.

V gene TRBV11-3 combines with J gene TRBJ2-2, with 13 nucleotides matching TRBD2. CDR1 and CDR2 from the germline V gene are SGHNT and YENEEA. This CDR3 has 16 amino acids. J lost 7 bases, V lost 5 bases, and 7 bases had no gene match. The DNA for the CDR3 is TGTGCCAGCAGCCGGGGACTAGCGGGAAGTCTCGGGGAGCTGTTTTTT. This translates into CASSRGLAGSLGELFF.

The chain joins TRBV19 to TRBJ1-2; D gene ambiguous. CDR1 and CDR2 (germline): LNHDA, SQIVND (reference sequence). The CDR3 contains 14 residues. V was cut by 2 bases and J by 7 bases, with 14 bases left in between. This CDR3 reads CASSITTSRRGYTF. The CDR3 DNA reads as TGTGCCAGTAGTATAACGACTTCCCGCCGTGGCTACACCTTC. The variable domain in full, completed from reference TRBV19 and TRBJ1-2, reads DGGITQSPKYLFRKEGQNVTLSCEQNLNHDAMYWYRQDPGQGLRLIYYSQIVNDFQKGDIAEGYSVSREKKESFPLTVTSAQKNPTAFYLCASSITTSRRGYTFGSGTRLTVV.

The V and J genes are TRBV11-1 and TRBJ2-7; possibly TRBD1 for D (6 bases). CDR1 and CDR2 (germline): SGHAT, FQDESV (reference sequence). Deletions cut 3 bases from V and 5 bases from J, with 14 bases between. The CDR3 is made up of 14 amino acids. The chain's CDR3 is CASSFMAGAHEQYV. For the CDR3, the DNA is TGTGCCAGCAGCTTTATGGCAGGGGCCCACGAGCAGTACGTC.